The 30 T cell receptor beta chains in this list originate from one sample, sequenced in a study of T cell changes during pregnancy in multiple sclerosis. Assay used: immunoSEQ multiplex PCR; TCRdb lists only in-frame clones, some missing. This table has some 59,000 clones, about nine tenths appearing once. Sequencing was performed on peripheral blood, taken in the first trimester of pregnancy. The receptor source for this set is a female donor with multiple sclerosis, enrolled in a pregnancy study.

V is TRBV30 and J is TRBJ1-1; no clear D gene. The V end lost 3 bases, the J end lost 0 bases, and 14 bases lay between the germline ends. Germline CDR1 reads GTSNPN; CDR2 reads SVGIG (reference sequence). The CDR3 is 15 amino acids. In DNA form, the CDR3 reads TGTGCCTGGAGCCCTAGAGGGCCCCTGAACACTGAAGCTTTCTTT. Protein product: CAWSPRGPLNTEAFF. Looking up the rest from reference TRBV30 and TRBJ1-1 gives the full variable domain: SQTIHQWPATLVQPVGSPLSLECTVEGTSNPNLYWYRQAAGRGLQLLFYSVGIGQISSEVPQNLSASRPQDRQFILSSKKLLLSDSGFYLCAWSPRGPLNTEAFFGQGTRLTVV.

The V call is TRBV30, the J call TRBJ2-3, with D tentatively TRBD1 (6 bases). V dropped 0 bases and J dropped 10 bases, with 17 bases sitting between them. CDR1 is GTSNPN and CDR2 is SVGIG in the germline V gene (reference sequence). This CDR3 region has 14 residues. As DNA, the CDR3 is TGTGCCTGGAGTGTTATCCGGGACATCTTGGCGCAGTATTTT. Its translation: CAWSVIRDILAQYF.

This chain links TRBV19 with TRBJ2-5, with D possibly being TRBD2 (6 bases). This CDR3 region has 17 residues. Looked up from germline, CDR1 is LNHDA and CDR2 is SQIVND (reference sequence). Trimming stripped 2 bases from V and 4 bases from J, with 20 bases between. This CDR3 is CASSIFRDGKGGETQYF. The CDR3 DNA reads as TGTGCCAGTAGTATATTCCGGGACGGCAAGGGAGGAGAGACCCAGTACTTC.

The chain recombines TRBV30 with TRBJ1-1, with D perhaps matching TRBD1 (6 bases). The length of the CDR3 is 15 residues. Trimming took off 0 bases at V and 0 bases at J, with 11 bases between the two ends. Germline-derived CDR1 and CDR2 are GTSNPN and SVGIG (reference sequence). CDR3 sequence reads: CAWSVPDRLNTEAFF. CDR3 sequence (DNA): TGTGCCTGGAGTGTACCAGACAGGTTGAACACTGAAGCTTTCTTT.

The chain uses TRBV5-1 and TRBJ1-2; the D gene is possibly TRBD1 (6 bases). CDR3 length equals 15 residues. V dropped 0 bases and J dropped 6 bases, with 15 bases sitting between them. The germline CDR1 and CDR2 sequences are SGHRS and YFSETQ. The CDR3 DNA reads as TGCGCCAGCAGCTTGGACAGGGCTGAATGGAATGGCTACACCTTC. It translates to CASSLDRAEWNGYTF.

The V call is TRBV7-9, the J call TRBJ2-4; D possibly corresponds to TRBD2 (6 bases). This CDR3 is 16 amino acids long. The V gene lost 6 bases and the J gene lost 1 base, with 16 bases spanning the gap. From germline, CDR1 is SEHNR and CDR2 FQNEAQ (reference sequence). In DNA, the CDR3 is TGTGCCAGCAGGACCACCGGGAGAGGCGCCAAAAACATTCAGTACTTC. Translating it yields CASRTTGRGAKNIQYF.

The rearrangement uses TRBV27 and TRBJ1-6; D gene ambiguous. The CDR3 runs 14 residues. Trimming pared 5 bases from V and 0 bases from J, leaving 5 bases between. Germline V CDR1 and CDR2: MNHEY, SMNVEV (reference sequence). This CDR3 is CASSPSSYNSPLHF. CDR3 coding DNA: TGTGCCAGCAGTCCCAGCTCCTATAATTCACCCCTCCACTTT.

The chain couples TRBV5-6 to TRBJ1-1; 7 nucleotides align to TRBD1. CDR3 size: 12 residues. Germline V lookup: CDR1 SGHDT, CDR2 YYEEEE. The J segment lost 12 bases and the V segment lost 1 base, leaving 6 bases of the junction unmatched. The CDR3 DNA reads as TGTGCCAGCAGCTTGATCGACAGGGTGCCTTTCTTT. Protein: CASSLIDRVPFF.

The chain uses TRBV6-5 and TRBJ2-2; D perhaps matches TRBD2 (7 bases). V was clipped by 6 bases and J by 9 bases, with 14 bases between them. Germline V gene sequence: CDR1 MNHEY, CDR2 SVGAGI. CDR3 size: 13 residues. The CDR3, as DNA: TGTGCCAGCAGGCTCACGCGGGGGCGGGAGCTGTTTTTT. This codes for CASRLTRGRELFF.

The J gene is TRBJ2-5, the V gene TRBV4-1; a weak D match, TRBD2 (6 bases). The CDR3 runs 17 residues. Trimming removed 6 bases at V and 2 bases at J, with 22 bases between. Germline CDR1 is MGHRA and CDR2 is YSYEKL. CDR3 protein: CASSQSFSSVSQETQYF. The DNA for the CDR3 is TGCGCCAGCAGTCAAAGTTTCTCTAGCGTATCACAAGAGACCCAGTACTTC.

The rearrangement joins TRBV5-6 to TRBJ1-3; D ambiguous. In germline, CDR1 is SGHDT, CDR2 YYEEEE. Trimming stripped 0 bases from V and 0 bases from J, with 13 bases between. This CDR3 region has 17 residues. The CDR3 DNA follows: TGTGCCAGCAGCTTGGGGTTCCAGGTGAACTCTGGAAACACCATATATTTT. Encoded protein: CASSLGFQVNSGNTIYF.

For the CDR3, the DNA is TGTGCCAGCAGCGGGACGACAGGGTCGCGAGACAATGAGCAGTTCTTC. Amino acid sequence: CASSGTTGSRDNEQFF. The gene calls are TRBV5-6 and TRBJ2-1; 7 positions match TRBD1. The CDR3 is 16 amino acids. Germline values: CDR1 SGHDT, CDR2 YYEEEE. The V and J ends lost 4 bases and 5 bases, in that order; junction bases with no gene match: 12.

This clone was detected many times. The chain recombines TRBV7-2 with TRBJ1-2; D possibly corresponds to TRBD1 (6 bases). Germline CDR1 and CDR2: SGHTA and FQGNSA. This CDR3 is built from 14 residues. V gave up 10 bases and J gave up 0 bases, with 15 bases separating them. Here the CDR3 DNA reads TGTGCCACCGCCCGGGACATGACTAACTATGGCTACACCTTC. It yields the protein CATARDMTNYGYTF.

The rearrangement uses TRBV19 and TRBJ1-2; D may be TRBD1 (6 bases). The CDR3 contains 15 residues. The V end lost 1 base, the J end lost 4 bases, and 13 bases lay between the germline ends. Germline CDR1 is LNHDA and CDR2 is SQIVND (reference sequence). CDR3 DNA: TGTGCCAGTAGTATAGCCGTCGACAGGTTCTATGGCTACACCTTC. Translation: CASSIAVDRFYGYTF.

The CDR3 is CSAEDYNEQFF. The CDR3 DNA reads TGCAGTGCGGAGGACTACAATGAGCAGTTCTTC. The J gene is TRBJ2-1, the V gene TRBV20-1, with D perhaps matching TRBD2 (5 bases). V was cut by 6 bases and J by 3 bases, with 6 bases left in between. The CDR3 is 11 residues long. CDR1 is DFQATT and CDR2 is SNEGSKA in the germline V gene (reference sequence).

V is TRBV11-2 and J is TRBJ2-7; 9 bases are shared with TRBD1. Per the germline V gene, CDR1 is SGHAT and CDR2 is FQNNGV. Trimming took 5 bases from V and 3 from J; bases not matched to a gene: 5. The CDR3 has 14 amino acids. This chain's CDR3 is CASSPRDRVYEQYF. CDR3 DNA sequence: TGTGCCAGCAGCCCCCGGGACAGGGTCTACGAGCAGTACTTC. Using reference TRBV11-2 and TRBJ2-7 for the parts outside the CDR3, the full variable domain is EAGVAQSPRYKIIEKRQSVAFWCNPISGHATLYWYQQILGQGPKLLIQFQNNGVVDDSQLPKDRFSAERLKGVDSTLKIQPAKLEDSAVYLCASSPRDRVYEQYFGPGTRLTVT.

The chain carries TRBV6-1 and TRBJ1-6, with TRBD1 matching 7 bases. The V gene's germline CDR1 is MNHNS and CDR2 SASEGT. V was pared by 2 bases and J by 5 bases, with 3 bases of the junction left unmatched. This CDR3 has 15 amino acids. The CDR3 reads CASSERQGDNSPLHF. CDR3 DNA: TGTGCCAGCAGTGAACGACAGGGTGATAATTCACCCCTCCACTTT.

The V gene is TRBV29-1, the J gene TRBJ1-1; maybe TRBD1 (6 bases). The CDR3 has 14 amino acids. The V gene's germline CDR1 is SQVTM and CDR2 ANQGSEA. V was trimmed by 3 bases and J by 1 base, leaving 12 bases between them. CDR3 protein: CSVEVRGENTEAFF. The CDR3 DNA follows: TGCAGCGTTGAGGTCAGGGGTGAGAACACTGAAGCTTTCTTT.

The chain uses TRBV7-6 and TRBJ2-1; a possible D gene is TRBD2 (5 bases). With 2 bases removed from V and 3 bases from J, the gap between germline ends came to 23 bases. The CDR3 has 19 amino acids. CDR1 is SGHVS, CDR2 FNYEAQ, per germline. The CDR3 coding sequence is TGTGCCAGCAGCTTAACCCCCGGGATTGATGGGCCGTTCTACAATGAGCAGTTCTTC. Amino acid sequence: CASSLTPGIDGPFYNEQFF. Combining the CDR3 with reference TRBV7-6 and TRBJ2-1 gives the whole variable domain GAGVSQSPRYKVTKRGQDVALRCDPISGHVSLYWYRQALGQGPEFLTYFNYEAQQDKSGLPNDRFSAERPEGSISTLTIQRTEQRDSAMYRCASSLTPGIDGPFYNEQFFGPGTRLTVL.

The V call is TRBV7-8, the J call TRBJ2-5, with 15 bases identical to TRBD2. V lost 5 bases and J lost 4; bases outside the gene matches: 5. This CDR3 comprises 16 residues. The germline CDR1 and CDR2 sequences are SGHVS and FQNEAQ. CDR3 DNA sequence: TGTGCCAGCAGCAGTCCGGGACTAGCGGGAGGAGAGACCCAGTACTTC. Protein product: CASSSPGLAGGETQYF.

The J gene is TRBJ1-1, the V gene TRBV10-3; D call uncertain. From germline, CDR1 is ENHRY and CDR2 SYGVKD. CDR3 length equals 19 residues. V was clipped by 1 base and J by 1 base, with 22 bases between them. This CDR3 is CAISELPFKITVKNTEAFF. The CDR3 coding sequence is TGTGCCATCAGTGAGTTACCTTTTAAAATTACAGTAAAGAACACTGAAGCTTTCTTT.

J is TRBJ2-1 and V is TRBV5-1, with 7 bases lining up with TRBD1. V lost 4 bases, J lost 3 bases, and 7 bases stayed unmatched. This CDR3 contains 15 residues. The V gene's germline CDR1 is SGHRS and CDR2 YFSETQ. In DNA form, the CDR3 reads TGCGCCAGCAGCCCCAGATCAGGGGGCTACAATGAGCAGTTCTTC. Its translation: CASSPRSGGYNEQFF. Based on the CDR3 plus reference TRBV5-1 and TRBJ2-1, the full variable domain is KAGVTQTPRYLIKTRGQQVTLSCSPISGHRSVSWYQQTPGQGLQFLFEYFSETQRNKGNFPGRFSGRQFSNSRSEMNVSTLELGDSALYLCASSPRSGGYNEQFFGPGTRLTVL.

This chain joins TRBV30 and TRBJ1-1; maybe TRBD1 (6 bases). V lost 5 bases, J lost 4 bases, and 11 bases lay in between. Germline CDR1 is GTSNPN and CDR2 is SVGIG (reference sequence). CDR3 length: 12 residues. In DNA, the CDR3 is TGTGCCTGGGGAAGGGGGAGCACTGAAGCTTTCTTT. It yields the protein CAWGRGSTEAFF.

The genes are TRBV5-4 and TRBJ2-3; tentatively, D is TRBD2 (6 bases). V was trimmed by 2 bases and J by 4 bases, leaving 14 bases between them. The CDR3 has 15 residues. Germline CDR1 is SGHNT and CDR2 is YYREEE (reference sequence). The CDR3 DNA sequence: TGTGCCAGCAGCTTAGAATCTTCGGGGGCAGATACGCAGTATTTT. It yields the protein CASSLESSGADTQYF. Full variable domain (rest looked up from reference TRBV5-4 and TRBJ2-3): ETGVTQSPTHLIKTRGQQVTLRCSSQSGHNTVSWYQQALGQGPQFIFQYYREEENGRGNFPPRFSGLQFPNYSSELNVNALELDDSALYLCASSLESSGADTQYFGPGTRLTVL.

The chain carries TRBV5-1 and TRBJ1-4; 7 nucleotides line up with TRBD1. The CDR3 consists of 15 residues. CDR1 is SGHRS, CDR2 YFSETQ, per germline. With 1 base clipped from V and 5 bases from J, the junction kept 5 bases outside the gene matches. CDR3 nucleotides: TGCGCCAGCAGCTTGAGGGCAGGGGGAAATGAAAAACTGTTTTTT. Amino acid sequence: CASSLRAGGNEKLFF. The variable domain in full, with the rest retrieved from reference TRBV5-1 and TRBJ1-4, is KAGVTQTPRYLIKTRGQQVTLSCSPISGHRSVSWYQQTPGQGLQFLFEYFSETQRNKGNFPGRFSGRQFSNSRSEMNVSTLELGDSALYLCASSLRAGGNEKLFFGSGTQLSVL.

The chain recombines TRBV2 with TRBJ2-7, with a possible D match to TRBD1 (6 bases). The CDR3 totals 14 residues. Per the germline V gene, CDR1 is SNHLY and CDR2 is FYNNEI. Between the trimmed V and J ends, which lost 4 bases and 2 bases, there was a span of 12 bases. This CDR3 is CASSAQGLTYEQYF. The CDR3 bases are TGTGCCAGCAGTGCACAGGGTCTAACCTACGAGCAGTACTTC.

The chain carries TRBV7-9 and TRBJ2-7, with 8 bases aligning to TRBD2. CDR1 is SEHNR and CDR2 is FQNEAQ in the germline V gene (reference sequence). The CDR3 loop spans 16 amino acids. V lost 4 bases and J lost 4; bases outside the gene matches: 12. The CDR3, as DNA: TGTGCCAGCAGCTCGGACGTAGCGGGACCCAATTACGAGCAGTACTTC. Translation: CASSSDVAGPNYEQYF.

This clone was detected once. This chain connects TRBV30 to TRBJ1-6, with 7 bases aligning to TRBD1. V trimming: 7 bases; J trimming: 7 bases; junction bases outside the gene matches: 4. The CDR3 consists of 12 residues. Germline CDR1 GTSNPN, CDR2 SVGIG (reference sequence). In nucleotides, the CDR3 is TGTGCCTTGGGACAGACGAATTCACCCCTCCACTTT. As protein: CALGQTNSPLHF.

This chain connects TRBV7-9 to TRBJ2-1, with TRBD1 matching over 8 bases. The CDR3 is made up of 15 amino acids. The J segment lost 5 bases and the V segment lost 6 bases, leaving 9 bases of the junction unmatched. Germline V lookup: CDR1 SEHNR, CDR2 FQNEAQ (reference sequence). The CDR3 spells CASSTDRGGHNEQFF. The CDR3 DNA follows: TGTGCCAGCAGTACCGACAGGGGTGGCCACAATGAGCAGTTCTTC. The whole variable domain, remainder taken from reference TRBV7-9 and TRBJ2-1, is DTGVSQNPRHKITKRGQNVTFRCDPISEHNRLYWYRQTLGQGPEFLTYFQNEAQLEKSRLLSDRFSAERPKGSFSTLEIQRTEQGDSAMYLCASSTDRGGHNEQFFGPGTRLTVL.

CDR3 nucleotides: TGTGCCAGTAGTATCCCCCCCACGCTAGCGGGAGAAGGCACAGATACGCAGTATTTT. Its protein product is CASSIPPTLAGEGTDTQYF. The chain joins TRBV19 to TRBJ2-3, with TRBD2 identical over 10 bases. The length of the CDR3 is 19 residues. Germline V CDR1 and CDR2: LNHDA, SQIVND (reference sequence). The V and J ends lost 3 bases and 1 base, in that order; junction bases with no gene match: 13.